The clone carrying this T cell receptor (beta chain) turned up a few times. What it binds is unknown. This entry is derived from a study of blood T cells in healthy people across ages. Whole-study findings and limits: Older individuals had lower TCR beta diversity per million T cells (the decline was roughly linear).

A second PCR of 7 to 11 cycles used a sample-barcoded 5' primer and a J-beta primer mix. Every cDNA molecule bore a tag from a template-switch adaptor containing 12 random nucleotides. Individual samples furnished no less than 3 million CDR3-containing paired-end reads apiece. Via MiXCR, TCRdb re-called the 5' RACE reads, giving one row per CDR3 protein. The data hold 800,000 to 950,000 distinct CDR3 sequences, with roughly 35% observed a single time. Trimming at V came to 2 bases and at J to 4 bases, leaving 5 bases not matched to a gene. Per germline, CDR1 MNHNS and CDR2 SASEGT. This CDR3 is built from 15 residues.

This clonotype was obtained from a man aged 18 to 29 in good health. The chain recombines TRBV6-1 with TRBJ2-7, with 10 bases that match TRBD1. The sequenced material came from blood. The CDR3 DNA is TGTGCCAGCAGTGAACGACCGGGACAGGGGTACGAGCAGTACTTC. This encodes CASSERPGQGYEQYF.